Listed here is a single T cell receptor beta chain. The V gene's germline CDR1 is LNHDA and CDR2 SQIVND (reference sequence). Trimming removed 8 bases from V and 6 bases from J, with 16 bases in between. The CDR3 length is 13 residues. These data originate in a study of blood T cell repertoires in COVID-19. Overall study: COVID-19 samples collected from the United States, Italy and Spain covered acute and convalescent phases. T cells, B-cell-depleted T cells, or PBMCs supplied cDNA or gDNA.

This table comes from immunoSEQ multiplex PCR, and its TCRdb copy is limited to in-frame clones, with some not included. This sample has 150,000 to 200,000 clones, with roughly 90% found just once. This clonotype was obtained from a man between 60 and 75 years old with acute or convalescent COVID-19. The V gene is TRBV19, the J gene TRBJ1-2; possibly TRBD1 for D (5 bases). The sequenced material came from peripheral blood. For the CDR3, the DNA is TGTGCCAGTCATCGGGACTGGCGACATGGCTACACCTTC. Residues: CASHRDWRHGYTF.